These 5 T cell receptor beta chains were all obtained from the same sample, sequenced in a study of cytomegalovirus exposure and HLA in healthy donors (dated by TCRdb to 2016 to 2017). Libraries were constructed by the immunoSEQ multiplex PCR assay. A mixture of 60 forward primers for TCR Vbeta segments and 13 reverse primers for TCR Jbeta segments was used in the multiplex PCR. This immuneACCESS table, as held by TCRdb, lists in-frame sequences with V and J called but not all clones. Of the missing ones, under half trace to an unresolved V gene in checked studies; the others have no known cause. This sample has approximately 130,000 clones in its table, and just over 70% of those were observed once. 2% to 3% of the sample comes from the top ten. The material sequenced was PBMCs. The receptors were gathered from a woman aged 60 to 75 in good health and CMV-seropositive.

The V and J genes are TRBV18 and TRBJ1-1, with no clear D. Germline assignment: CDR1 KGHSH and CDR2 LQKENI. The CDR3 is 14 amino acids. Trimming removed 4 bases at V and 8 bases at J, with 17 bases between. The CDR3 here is CASSLPPRADEAFF. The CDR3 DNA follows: TGTGCCAGCTCACTTCCGCCGAGGGCAGACGAAGCTTTCTTT.

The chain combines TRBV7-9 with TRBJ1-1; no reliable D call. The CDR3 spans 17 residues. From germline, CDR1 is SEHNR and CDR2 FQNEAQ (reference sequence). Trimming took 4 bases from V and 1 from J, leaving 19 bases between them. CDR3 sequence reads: CASSSRRAASPNTEAFF. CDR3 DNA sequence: TGTGCCAGCAGCTCCCGGAGGGCAGCAAGTCCGAACACTGAAGCTTTCTTT. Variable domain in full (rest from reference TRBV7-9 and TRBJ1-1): DTGVSQNPRHKITKRGQNVTFRCDPISEHNRLYWYRQTLGQGPEFLTYFQNEAQLEKSRLLSDRFSAERPKGSFSTLEIQRTEQGDSAMYLCASSSRRAASPNTEAFFGQGTRLTVV.

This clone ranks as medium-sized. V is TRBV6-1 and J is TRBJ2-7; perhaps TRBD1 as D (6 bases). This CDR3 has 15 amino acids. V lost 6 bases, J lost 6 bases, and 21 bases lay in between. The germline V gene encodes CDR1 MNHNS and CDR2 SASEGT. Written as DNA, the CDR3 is TGTGCCAGCAGAGCCCTCTTAGGGGGAGCGAGCGAGCAGTACTTC. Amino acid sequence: CASRALLGGASEQYF.

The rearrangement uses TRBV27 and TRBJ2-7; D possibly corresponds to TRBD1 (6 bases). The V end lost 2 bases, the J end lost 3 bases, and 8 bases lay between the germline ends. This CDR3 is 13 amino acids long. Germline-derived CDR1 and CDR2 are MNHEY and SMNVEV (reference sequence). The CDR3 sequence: CASSLGDIYEQYF. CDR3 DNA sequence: TGTGCCAGCAGTTTAGGGGACATCTACGAGCAGTACTTC.

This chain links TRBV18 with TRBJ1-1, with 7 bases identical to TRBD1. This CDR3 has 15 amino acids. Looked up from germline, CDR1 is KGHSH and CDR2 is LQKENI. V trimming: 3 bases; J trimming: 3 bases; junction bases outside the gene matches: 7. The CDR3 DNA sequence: TGTGCCAGCTCACCCCTAGGGGGCCGAGACACTGAAGCTTTCTTT. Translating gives CASSPLGGRDTEAFF.